These 28 T cell receptor beta chains originate from one sample sequenced in a study of cytomegalovirus exposure and HLA in healthy donors. Use of 60 Vbeta and 13 Jbeta primers characterized the PCR. Clones were read by immunoSEQ multiplex PCR, and TCRdb kept only the in-frame ones, dropping some. The sample consists of around 170,000 clones, approximately 84% of them appearing once. Source material: PBMCs. The receptors derive from a boy aged 2 to 9 in good health and CMV-seronegative.

This clone showed up just once. J is TRBJ2-1 and V is TRBV4-1; 8 bases are shared with TRBD1. The CDR3 runs to 15 residues. Germline CDR1 reads MGHRA; CDR2 reads YSYEKL. The V gene end was trimmed by 4 bases and the J gene end by 7 bases; junction bases not matched to a gene: 9. The CDR3 nucleotides read TGCGCCAGCAGCCCCCCGGACAGGGTGTGGAATGAGCAGTTCTTC. Protein: CASSPPDRVWNEQFF.

V gene TRBV27 combines with J gene TRBJ2-3, with TRBD1 identical over 9 bases. V lost 4 bases, J lost 4 bases, and 9 bases stayed unmatched. The CDR3 is 16 residues long. Germline V gives CDR1 MNHEY, CDR2 SMNVEV (reference sequence). CDR3 bases: TGTGCCAGCAGTTCTCGGACAGGGGTGGTCCCAGATACGCAGTATTTT. Its translation: CASSSRTGVVPDTQYF.

The V and J genes are TRBV9 and TRBJ2-2; no firm D call. Germline CDR1 reads SGDLS; CDR2 reads YYNGEE. V gave up 0 bases and J gave up 3 bases, with 6 bases separating them. The CDR3 covers 14 residues. The CDR3: CASSVAFYTGELFF. CDR3 in DNA: TGTGCCAGCAGCGTAGCCTTTTACACCGGGGAGCTGTTTTTT.

This clone showed up just once. CDR3 loop: CASSLPGAYEQYF. CDR3 in DNA: TGTGCCAGCAGTCTCCCAGGGGCCTACGAGCAGTACTTC. This rearrangement joins TRBV27 to TRBJ2-7; tentatively, D is TRBD1 (6 bases). Trimming cost V 5 bases and J 2 bases, with 10 bases left between them. Germline V gene lookup returns CDR1 MNHEY and CDR2 SMNVEV (reference sequence). CDR3 length equals 13 residues.

V usage is TRBV9 and J usage is TRBJ2-1, with TRBD2 matching 8 bases. V trimming: 0 bases; J trimming: 7 bases; junction bases outside the gene matches: 6. This CDR3 comprises 15 residues. Germline V CDR1 and CDR2: SGDLS, YYNGEE. The CDR3 loop is CASSVASTSGNEQFF. The CDR3 nucleotides are TGTGCCAGCAGCGTAGCCTCAACTAGCGGAAATGAGCAGTTCTTC.

The CDR3 coding sequence is TGTGCCAGCAGTCCCTCTATAACCGGGGAGCTGTTTTTT. This gives the protein CASSPSITGELFF. V usage is TRBV27 and J usage is TRBJ2-2; no firm D call. The CDR3 spans 13 residues. Germline V lookup: CDR1 MNHEY, CDR2 SMNVEV (reference sequence). V was shortened by 5 bases and J by 5 bases, with 9 bases between the two germline ends.

V is TRBV5-6 and J is TRBJ1-6, with D possibly TRBD1 on 6 matching bases. Germline CDR1 is SGHDT and CDR2 is YYEEEE. V lost 1 base and J 8 bases, leaving 10 bases between the germline ends. The CDR3 has 14 residues. The CDR3 loop is CASSLIQGYSPLHF. The CDR3 DNA sequence: TGTGCCAGCAGCTTGATCCAGGGGTATTCACCCCTCCACTTT.

This chain uses TRBV21-1 with TRBJ2-5; TRBD1, the table's D call, lacks a check against the DNA. TRBV21-1 represents a pseudogene. This CDR3 has 10 residues. CDR3 in DNA: TGTGCCGGGCTATTGTCCCTCAGGTACTTC. It is translated as CAGLLSLRYF.

The V gene is TRBV19, the J gene TRBJ2-7; weak D call: TRBD2 (5 bases). The CDR3 contains 13 residues. Germline V gene data show CDR1 as LNHDA and CDR2 as SQIVND (reference sequence). The V end was cut by 5 bases, the J end by 2 bases, with 10 bases between. This CDR3 is CASSPAGTYEQYF. The CDR3 DNA reads as TGTGCCAGTAGTCCCGCGGGTACCTACGAGCAGTACTTC.

The chain joins TRBV28 to TRBJ2-7; TRBD1 matches 10 bases. CDR1 is MDHEN, CDR2 SYDVKM, per germline. This CDR3 contains 14 residues. The V segment lost 5 bases and the J segment 5 bases; nucleotides outside the gene matches: 6. The CDR3 DNA follows: TGTGCCAGCAGTGAAGGGACAGGGGATGACGAGCAGTACTTC. Its translation is CASSEGTGDDEQYF.

Here the CDR3 reads CSASTDQPQHF. CDR3 sequence (DNA): TGCAGTGCTAGTACAGATCAGCCCCAGCATTTT. J is TRBJ1-5 and V is TRBV20-1; D gene uncertain. Looked up from germline, CDR1 is DFQATT and CDR2 is SNEGSKA (reference sequence). The length of the CDR3 is 11 residues. Trimming took off 3 bases at V and 5 bases at J, with 5 bases between the two ends.

The chain carries TRBV19 and TRBJ2-2; the D gene is possibly TRBD2 (6 bases). Trimming took 6 bases from V and 1 from J, leaving 12 bases between them. There are 15 residues in the CDR3. CDR1 and CDR2 from the germline V gene are LNHDA and SQIVND (reference sequence). CDR3 sequence reads: CASRTPGENTGELFF. The CDR3 nucleotides are TGTGCCAGTAGGACGCCGGGAGAGAACACCGGGGAGCTGTTTTTT.

This sequence joins TRBV5-8 and TRBJ2-1; TRBD1 is a possible D gene (6 bases). This CDR3 contains 17 residues. Trimming pared 0 bases from V and 5 bases from J, leaving 18 bases between. The germline V gene encodes CDR1 SGHTS and CDR2 YDEGEE. CDR3 amino acids: CASSLGFNTGFHNEQFF. The CDR3 DNA reads as TGTGCCAGCAGCTTGGGATTTAATACAGGGTTTCACAATGAGCAGTTCTTC.

J is TRBJ2-7 and V is TRBV15; D may be TRBD2 (6 bases). The V end was cut by 3 bases, the J end by 5 bases, with 11 bases between. This CDR3 has 13 amino acids. Germline V gene data show CDR1 as LNHNV and CDR2 as YYDKDF (reference sequence). CDR3 protein: CATSSGTPDEQYF. CDR3 DNA sequence: TGTGCCACCAGCAGCGGGACTCCCGACGAGCAGTACTTC.

This rearrangement joins TRBV4-1 to TRBJ2-3; the D gene is possibly TRBD2 (6 bases). CDR3 length equals 18 residues. Trimming left V 0 bases short and J 3 bases short, with 19 bases between. Germline CDR1 MGHRA, CDR2 YSYEKL. This chain's CDR3 is CASSQDYALAQTTDTQYF. Here the CDR3 DNA reads TGCGCCAGCAGCCAAGATTATGCACTAGCTCAGACGACAGATACGCAGTATTTT.

The sample holds a few counts of this clone. This sequence joins TRBV19 and TRBJ2-2, with 9 nucleotides matching TRBD2. Germline loops: CDR1 LNHDA, CDR2 SQIVND (reference sequence). V was clipped by 9 bases and J by 3 bases; unmatched bases: 8. The CDR3 contains 15 residues. As DNA, the CDR3 is TGTGCCAGCCAGACTAGCGGAGATTACACCGGGGAGCTGTTTTTT. This codes for CASQTSGDYTGELFF.

The rearrangement joins TRBV6-6 to TRBJ2-1, with 12 nucleotides matching TRBD2. CDR3 length: 16 amino acids. CDR1 is MNHNY, CDR2 SVGAGI, per germline (reference sequence). Germline trimming cut 6 bases from V and 4 bases from J; bases unmatched to any gene: 7. CDR3 protein: CASSPLAGGAYNEQFF. The CDR3 region has the DNA TGTGCCAGCAGCCCCCTAGCGGGAGGGGCTTACAATGAGCAGTTCTTC.

This clone came up once. The chain couples TRBV25-1 to TRBJ2-7, with a possible D match to TRBD1 (5 bases). CDR3 length: 12 amino acids. The V end lost 5 bases, the J end lost 3 bases, and 8 bases lay between the germline ends. The V gene's germline CDR1 is MGHDK and CDR2 SYGVNS. The CDR3 loop reads CASSNQGYEQYF. The CDR3 DNA follows: TGTGCCAGCAGTAATCAGGGCTACGAGCAGTACTTC.

The chain recombines TRBV5-4 with TRBJ2-7; possibly TRBD1 for D (6 bases). Germline CDR1 reads SGHNT; CDR2 reads YYREEE (reference sequence). This CDR3 region has 14 residues. Trimming cost V 1 base and J 4 bases, with 12 bases left between them. The CDR3 bases are TGTGCCAGCAGCTTGAAACAGGGAAGGTACGAGCAGTACTTC. Its translation: CASSLKQGRYEQYF. Together with reference TRBV5-4 and TRBJ2-7, the CDR3 gives the full variable domain: ETGVTQSPTHLIKTRGQQVTLRCSSQSGHNTVSWYQQALGQGPQFIFQYYREEENGRGNFPPRFSGLQFPNYSSELNVNALELDDSALYLCASSLKQGRYEQYFGPGTRLTVT.

The rearrangement uses TRBV21-1 and TRBJ1-5; TRBD1, as called in the table, went unchecked against the DNA. TRBV21-1 is classified as a pseudogene. The CDR3 runs to 13 residues. The CDR3 protein is CASTTGSDQPQHF. For the CDR3, the DNA is TGTGCCAGCACTACAGGATCGGATCAGCCCCAGCATTTT.

V and J are TRBV7-3 and TRBJ2-1; D is unclear. This CDR3 has 13 residues. Trimming took off 5 bases at V and 5 bases at J, with 10 bases between the two ends. Germline V gene lookup returns CDR1 SGHTA and CDR2 FQGTGA. CDR3 sequence (DNA): TGTGCCAGCAGCCTCAGTATGGACAATGAGCAGTTCTTC. Its protein product is CASSLSMDNEQFF.

The rearrangement uses TRBV27 and TRBJ1-1; a weak D match, TRBD1 (6 bases). This CDR3 spans 13 amino acids. V lost 5 bases and J lost 0, with 7 bases in between. Germline V gene lookup returns CDR1 MNHEY and CDR2 SMNVEV (reference sequence). Here the CDR3 reads CASSTGMNTEAFF. CDR3 DNA: TGTGCCAGCAGTACAGGGATGAACACTGAAGCTTTCTTT.

The rearrangement links TRBV29-1 to TRBJ2-3; 8 nucleotides line up with TRBD2. The length of the CDR3 is 15 residues. V lost 5 bases, J lost 1 base, and 8 bases stayed unmatched. The germline gives CDR1 SQVTM, CDR2 ANQGSEA. CDR3 residues: CSVFASGSGTDTQYF. CDR3 sequence (DNA): TGCAGCGTTTTCGCTAGCGGGTCGGGCACAGATACGCAGTATTTT.

The chain uses TRBV6-5 and TRBJ1-1; 9 bases map to TRBD1. Looked up from germline, CDR1 is MNHEY and CDR2 is SVGAGI. V shed 7 bases, J shed 6 bases, and the junction held 12 bases outside the gene matches. The CDR3 contains 15 residues. The DNA for the CDR3 is TGTGCCAGCACCCACTCCCGGGACAGGGACCCTGAAGCTTTCTTT. This codes for CASTHSRDRDPEAFF.

V usage is TRBV28 and J usage is TRBJ2-1, with 7 bases fitting TRBD1. The CDR3 spans 16 residues. J was trimmed by 6 bases and V by 5 bases; bases with no gene match: 13. CDR1 MDHEN and CDR2 SYDVKM come from the germline V gene. The CDR3 loop reads CASSRNRGARVNEQFF. CDR3 in DNA: TGTGCCAGCAGTCGCAACAGGGGAGCTCGGGTCAATGAGCAGTTCTTC.

J is TRBJ1-2 and V is TRBV5-1; 9 nucleotides line up with TRBD1. Germline CDR1 and CDR2: SGHRS and YFSETQ. The CDR3 covers 15 residues. With V trimmed by 4 bases and J by 3 bases, 7 bases remained unmatched. The CDR3 loop is CASSPGQGMDYGYTF. For the CDR3, the DNA is TGCGCCAGCAGCCCGGGACAGGGAATGGACTATGGCTACACCTTC.

The chain is built from TRBV5-5 and TRBJ1-5; D may be TRBD1 (6 bases). Germline loops: CDR1 SGHKS, CDR2 YYEKEE (reference sequence). CDR3 size: 14 residues. V was trimmed by 6 bases and J by 0 bases, leaving 10 bases between them. In DNA form, the CDR3 reads TGTGCCAGCACACAGGGAAATAGCAATCAGCCCCAGCATTTT. Amino acid sequence: CASTQGNSNQPQHF. Full variable domain (remainder filled in from reference TRBV5-5 and TRBJ1-5): DAGVTQSPTHLIKTRGQQVTLRCSPISGHKSVSWYQQVLGQGPQFIFQYYEKEERGRGNFPDRFSARQFPNYSSELNVNALLLGDSALYLCASTQGNSNQPQHFGDGTRLSIL.

V and J are TRBV14 and TRBJ1-1; tentatively, D is TRBD1 (6 bases). This CDR3 contains 14 residues. Germline V gives CDR1 SGHDN, CDR2 FVKESK. V shed 4 bases and J shed 2 bases, with 11 bases lying between them. CDR3 in DNA: TGTGCCAGCAGCCTACACAGGGCTAACACTGAAGCTTTCTTT. Translating gives CASSLHRANTEAFF.